This TCR beta chain emerged from a study of shared clonotypes between healthy human individuals. Background on the study: Every donor yielded three CD4 naive, three CD4 memory, two CD8 naive and one CD8 memory plate.

Study-level findings and limits: With few donors, the genetic and exposure-history diversity represented was limited.

TCRdb's copy holds only in-frame clones and misses some; the assay was immunoSEQ multiplex PCR. The data show 1,500,000 or so clones, with around 97% seen just once and more than 0.9% held by the top ten. This clone was counted once. What it binds is not known. Sequencing used naive CD4+ T cells sorted from blood. As to subset: CD45RA+ positively selected. The sequence was collected from a man aged 25-45 years in good health.

Written as DNA, the CDR3 is TGTGCCAGCAGCTACGGGGCACCGCAGTACTTC. It translates to CASSYGAPQYF. The rearrangement joins TRBV7-8 to TRBJ2-7; D may be TRBD1 or TRBD2 (5 bases each). V lost 4 bases, J lost 9 bases, and 10 bases lay in between. The CDR3 contains 11 residues. Germline loops: CDR1 SGHVS, CDR2 FQNEAQ.